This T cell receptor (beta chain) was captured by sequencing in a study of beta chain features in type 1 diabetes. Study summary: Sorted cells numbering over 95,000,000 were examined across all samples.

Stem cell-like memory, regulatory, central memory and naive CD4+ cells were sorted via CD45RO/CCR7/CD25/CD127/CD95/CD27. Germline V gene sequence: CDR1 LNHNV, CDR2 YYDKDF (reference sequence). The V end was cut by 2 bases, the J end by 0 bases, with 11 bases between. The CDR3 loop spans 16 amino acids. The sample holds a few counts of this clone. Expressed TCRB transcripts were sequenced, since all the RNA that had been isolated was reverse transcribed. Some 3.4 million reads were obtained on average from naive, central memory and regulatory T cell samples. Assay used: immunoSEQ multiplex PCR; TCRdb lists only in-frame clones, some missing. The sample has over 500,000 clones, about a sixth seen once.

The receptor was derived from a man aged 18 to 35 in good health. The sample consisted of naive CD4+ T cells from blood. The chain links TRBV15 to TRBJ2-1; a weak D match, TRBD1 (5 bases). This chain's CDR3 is CATSRRQSSSYNEQFF. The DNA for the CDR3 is TGTGCCACCAGCAGACGACAGTCAAGCTCCTACAATGAGCAGTTCTTC.